The T cell receptor beta chain under discussion was sequenced for a study of lymphopenia after photon versus proton radiotherapy. The study's findings and limits: Oligoclonal CD8+ Temra expansion after nadir drove photon patients' diversity drop. Relative stability marked proton patients; photon patients lost diversity and naive cells. Authors raise, but do not show, better survival with proton therapy.

CDR1 and CDR2 (germline): SGHRS, YFSETQ. CDR3 length: 13 residues. Trimming shortened V by 6 bases and J by 7 bases, and 16 bases separated the two germline ends. In the case of this clone: Its antigen is not identified.

This table comes from immunoSEQ multiplex PCR, and its TCRdb copy is limited to in-frame clones, with some not included. Altogether 30,000 or so clones are present, roughly 89% being singletons, with the ten largest covering approximately 45%. The receptor comes from a woman aged 55-69 years with cholangiocarcinoma. Some clones in this sample may be carry-over from other donors' samples. This specimen consisted of peripheral blood, obtained from a patient treated with proton-based radiotherapy. The chain has TRBV5-1 and TRBJ1-1, with D maybe TRBD1 (6 bases). CDR3 nucleotides: TGCGCCAGCAACATAGGGGGGGCGAATGAAGCTTTCTTT. Translation: CASNIGGANEAFF.